Listed here are 2 T cell receptor beta chains from one sample, sequenced in a study of cytomegalovirus exposure and HLA in healthy donors. Both 60 Vbeta primers and 13 Jbeta primers went into the PCR. The data were produced by immunoSEQ multiplex PCR, yet TCRdb's version contains in-frame clones alone and is incomplete. The sample gives 150,000 to 200,000 clones, around four fifths of which show up once; roughly 9.3% is in the top ten. The sequencing sample was made of PBMCs. Receptors originate from a man aged 18-30 years in good health and CMV-seropositive.

The V call is TRBV28, the J call TRBJ2-7; 8 nucleotides agree with TRBD1. The CDR3 spans 14 residues. From germline, CDR1 is MDHEN and CDR2 SYDVKM. The ends lost 8 bases at V and 5 bases at J; junction bases unmatched: 11. The CDR3 nucleotides are TGTGCCAGCGGGACAGGCGGGATTGGGCACGAGCAGTACTTC. Protein product: CASGTGGIGHEQYF.

V is TRBV4-3 and J is TRBJ1-2, with a tentative D call TRBD1 (6 bases). CDR1 LGHNA and CDR2 YSLEER come from the germline V gene. V was trimmed by 2 bases and J by 8 bases, leaving 12 bases between them. The CDR3 is 13 amino acids. The CDR3 loop reads CASSQQGYSGYTF. The CDR3 DNA follows: TGCGCCAGCAGCCAACAGGGGTATAGCGGCTACACCTTC.